This entry features one T cell receptor beta chain sequence. This clone appeared a single time. Its antigen is unknown. One base away there is no much larger clone; base qualities are not given. Counted from cysteine to phenylalanine, this CDR3 has 17 amino acids. Only the CDR3 portion is preserved as DNA: 51 bases, with reading frame beginning at the first base. Sequences LGHNA (CDR1) and YNFKEQ (CDR2) are obtained from the germline V gene. V loses 0 bases, J loses 4 bases, and the germline ends lie 18 bases apart. Per the publication, the time point label means: about 28 days (+/-7) after the second vaccine dose. Because spike-specific TCR depth and breadth did not differ between the two schedules, AZD1222 recipients who got a second dose at roughly 4 weeks were pooled with those who got a second dose at roughly 12 weeks. The vaccinee samples were drawn from two UK trials, COV001 and COV002, one of which was a single-blind randomized controlled phase 2/3 trial testing AZD1222 (ChAdOx1 nCoV-19) in healthy adults. Trial participant PBMC samples were collected at day 0 and day 28 after the second dose for TCRbeta chain sequencing.

The CDR3 regions of human TCRbeta chains were analyzed by immunosequencing. As for the original processing: Repertoire TCRs were matched against a reference library of SARS-CoV-2-specific TCRs generated with the MIRA antigen-specificity platform. Breadth was defined as the fraction of unique TCRs that were SARS-CoV-2-associated. Depth was defined as the fraction of total T cells that were SARS-CoV-2-associated. Each spike-specific TCR was assigned to its reactive spike region and to a CD4 or CD8 class using the MIRA data. Log10-transformed breadth and depth values were compared by one-way ANOVA with Sidak's multiple comparisons tests. TCRdb obtained this table from immuneACCESS and retained in-frame rearrangements with V and J assigned. These tables miss some clones; where compared with another copy, unresolved V genes account for less than half of the shortfall, and the remainder is unexplained. V and J calls and clone size are those listed in that table; D and trimming were worked out from the DNA. The sample table contains about 160,000 clones; only one count was recorded for roughly 88% of them. Of the sample, approximately 4.5% falls within the top ten clones.

The record originates from a study of T cell responses to AZD1222 COVID-19 vaccine listed by TCRdb under 2021. For context, the study as a whole: TCR sequencing was performed for some 250 trial participants, of whom about 200 were given two doses of AZD1222 and around 25 were given two doses of MenACWY control vaccine. Trial participants were enrolled by age into subgroups of 18-55, 56-69 and 70-plus years, and around 150, 29 and 61 TCR-sequenced participants, respectively, were included in these subgroups.

Study-wide findings and limitations: Epitopes outside the regions mutated in the B.1.351 and B.1.1.7 variants were reportedly recognized by nearly half of the unique spike-specific TCRs. Spike-specific TCR breadth and depth rose significantly after two AZD1222 doses compared with day 0 and with MenACWY recipients. CD4 TCRs associated with the vaccine covered the entire spike protein, and the dominant responses were in regions 160-218 and 743-854. Conclusions about previously exposed vaccinees were limited because only a handful of AZD1222 recipients were SARS-CoV-2 seropositive at baseline. The 56-69-year group was small, and its depth increase did not reach significance, likely because of low power. Participants were mostly white British and included more females than males, and it was suggested by the authors that clonal diversity may have been underestimated. No day 14 peak-response samples were available, so repertoires were characterized only after the peak T cell response.

The TCR originated in an adult who received the AZD1222 COVID-19 vaccine. Source: peripheral blood, taken 28 days after the second AZD1222 dose. The chain is made from TRBV4-2 and TRBJ1-2; the D gene assignment is ambiguous. The DNA is as follows: TGTGCCAGCAGCCAAGAACAATCTGCGGGTATCGGCTATGGCTACACCTTC. It is translated as CASSQEQSAGIGYGYTF.